The 15 T cell receptor beta chains below were found in one sample sequenced in a study of blood T cell repertoires in COVID-19. Using immunoSEQ multiplex PCR, the repertoire was profiled, and TCRdb retains in-frame clones only, with some absent. The sample carries 300,000 to 400,000 clones, around nine tenths recorded once. The specimen sequenced was peripheral blood. The origin of the receptors is a woman between 50 and 59 years old with active or convalescent COVID-19.

The rearrangement links TRBV3-1 (or the pseudogene TRBV3-2) to TRBJ2-3; 8 bases agree with TRBD2. The CDR3 is 17 amino acids. The germline CDR1 and CDR2 sequences are LGHDT and YNNKEL (reference sequence). The V and J ends lost 1 base and 5 bases, in that order; junction bases with no gene match: 11. CDR3 nucleotide sequence: TGTGCCAGCAGCCAAGTGGGGGCGGGAGGAGAGGGAGATACGCAGTATTTT. Translated, it gives CASSQVGAGGEGDTQYF.

This clone was detected only once. This chain joins TRBV19 and TRBJ2-6, with TRBD1 matching 8 bases. Losses at the gene ends were 3 bases for V and 1 base for J; bases not matched to a gene: 8. CDR3 length: 18 residues. Germline-derived CDR1 and CDR2 are LNHDA and SQIVND (reference sequence). In nucleotides, the CDR3 is TGTGCCAGTAGTATCGGACAGGGTTTACTTTCTGGGGCCAACGTCCTGACTTTC. As protein: CASSIGQGLLSGANVLTF.

The rearrangement joins TRBV2 to TRBJ1-2; D is ambiguous. Germline CDR1 reads SNHLY; CDR2 reads FYNNEI. The CDR3 is made up of 15 amino acids. Trimming pared 4 bases from V and 0 bases from J, leaving 12 bases between. In DNA, the CDR3 is TGTGCCAGCAGTGTGCAGGCCGGTGCTAACTATGGCTACACCTTC. This translates into CASSVQAGANYGYTF.

CDR3 bases: TGTGCCATCAGTGAGTCGGTGGGACAGGGGGCGCCTTATGGCTACACCTTC. This translates into CAISESVGQGAPYGYTF. V is TRBV10-3 and J is TRBJ1-2; 12 positions agree with TRBD1. This CDR3 contains 17 residues. The germline V gene has CDR1 ENHRY and CDR2 SYGVKD. V gave up 0 bases and J gave up 5 bases; unmatched junction bases: 7.

This clone was observed a few times. The chain has TRBV12-1 and TRBJ1-5. TRBV12-1 counts as a pseudogene. This CDR3 contains 20 residues. The CDR3, as DNA: TGTGCCAGCAGCCCATTCAGGTTTGGAGGGACCGGGAGCTTCAATCAGCCCCAGCATTTT. This encodes CASSPFRFGGTGSFNQPQHF.

The V call is TRBV6-5, the J call TRBJ1-2; maybe TRBD1 (6 bases). The CDR3 is 13 amino acids. CDR1 is MNHEY, CDR2 SVGAGI, per germline. V lost 6 bases and J 7 bases, leaving 15 bases between the germline ends. This CDR3 is CASSPQGRRGYTF. In nucleotides, the CDR3 is TGTGCCAGCAGCCCACAGGGACGCCGTGGCTACACCTTC.

V and J are TRBV6-2 or TRBV6-3 and TRBJ2-1; 7 bases agree with TRBD1. The V and J ends lost 2 bases and 8 bases, in that order; junction bases with no gene match: 21. Germline CDR1 and CDR2: MNHEY and SVGEGT. CDR3 length: 19 amino acids. CDR3 sequence reads: CASSYGNIGTDVDPDEQFF. As DNA, the CDR3 is TGTGCCAGCAGTTACGGGAACATCGGGACAGACGTGGATCCTGATGAGCAGTTCTTC.

J is TRBJ1-2 and V is TRBV3-1 (or the pseudogene TRBV3-2); perhaps TRBD1 as D (6 bases). The CDR3 contains 14 residues. V was cut by 8 bases and J by 2 bases, with 15 bases left in between. Germline loops: CDR1 LGHDT, CDR2 YNNKEL (reference sequence). The CDR3 protein is CASASAGANYGYTF. Written as DNA, the CDR3 is TGTGCCAGCGCCTCCGCAGGGGCCAACTATGGCTACACCTTC.

CDR3 in DNA: TGTGCCAGCAGCTCTAGCGGGGGGAACACCGGGGAGCTGTTTTTT. It codes for CASSSSGGNTGELFF. V is TRBV7-2 and J is TRBJ2-2, with 10 positions matching TRBD2. Germline V gene data show CDR1 as SGHTA and CDR2 as FQGNSA. V shed 4 bases, J shed 1 base, and the junction held 0 bases outside the gene matches. The CDR3 length is 15 residues.

This chain connects TRBV6-5 to TRBJ2-5, with a possible D match to TRBD1 (6 bases). The V gene's germline CDR1 is MNHEY and CDR2 SVGAGI. V was clipped by 5 bases and J by 5 bases, with 6 bases between them. The CDR3 sequence is 11 residues long. CDR3 DNA: TGTGCCAGCAGTCAGGGGGAGACCCAGTACTTC. Its translation: CASSQGETQYF.

This sequence joins TRBV5-1 and TRBJ1-4, with 8 nucleotides matching TRBD1. The CDR3 runs to 16 residues. CDR1 is SGHRS, CDR2 YFSETQ, per germline. Unmatched junction bases numbered 8, after V lost 0 bases and J lost 7 bases. The CDR3 loop is CASSLEGTGLAEKLFF. CDR3 in DNA: TGCGCCAGCAGCTTGGAAGGGACAGGCCTCGCTGAAAAACTGTTTTTT.

J is TRBJ2-3 and V is TRBV12-5, with D possibly being TRBD1 (6 bases). The CDR3 extends over 15 amino acids. Per germline, CDR1 LGHNT and CDR2 FRNRAP. V was clipped by 7 bases and J by 0 bases, with 14 bases between them. CDR3 in amino acids: CASALMGHSTDTQYF. The CDR3 DNA reads TGTGCTAGTGCCCTAATGGGACATAGCACAGATACGCAGTATTTT.

The rearrangement joins TRBV7-2 to TRBJ2-3; 11 nucleotides match TRBD2. This CDR3 contains 16 residues. Germline V gives CDR1 SGHTA, CDR2 FQGNSA. V trimming: 1 base; J trimming: 5 bases; junction bases outside the gene matches: 5. CDR3 bases: TGTGCCAGCAGCTTAGTCGGGCTAGCGGGAGGAGATACGCAGTATTTT. Its protein product is CASSLVGLAGGDTQYF.

The chain uses TRBV12-3 or TRBV12-4 and TRBJ2-1; possible D gene TRBD2, 5 bases. The CDR3 length is 13 residues. V was shortened by 5 bases and J by 4 bases, with 9 bases between the two germline ends. This CDR3 is CASSQDFYNEQFF. CDR3 DNA: TGTGCCAGCAGTCAGGACTTTTACAATGAGCAGTTCTTC.

The chain has TRBV7-9 and TRBJ2-3, with TRBD2 identical over 8 bases. Germline CDR1 reads SEHNR; CDR2 reads FQNEAQ (reference sequence). The CDR3 runs to 15 residues. The junction had 2 bases not matched to a gene; V was cut back by 3 bases and J by 0 bases. CDR3 in DNA: TGTGCCAGCAGCTTCCGGGGGGGTAGCACAGATACGCAGTATTTT. Protein: CASSFRGGSTDTQYF.